Given below is one T cell receptor (beta chain) in context. The antigen is undetermined. Germline V gene data show CDR1 as SGHAT and CDR2 as FQDESV (reference sequence). The CDR3 contains 13 residues. The ends were cut back, 5 bases at V and 7 bases at J, with 14 bases in the middle. The data were taken from a study of T cell repertoires in aging, cancer and after chemotherapy. Study-wide background: Clear clonal overlap appeared across healthy donor samples taken over several months to years. Study-level results: No conclusions about immunological memory after chemotherapy can be drawn from the repertoire data. Median generation probability rose over the chemotherapy interval in each cancer cohort, suggesting rebound thymic output.

TCR beta rearrangements were amplified from peripheral blood genomic DNA. TRB rearrangements spanning V, D and J were amplified using mixed TRB-A/B primers. TCRdb independently ran MiXCR on the multiplex PCR reads; one entry per CDR3 protein. Here the sample spans around 13,000 distinct CDR3 sequences, under 40% being singletons. The clonotype comes from a human donor in good health. The donor label of this sample is uncertain. The chain links TRBV11-1 to TRBJ1-1; TRBD1 is a possible D gene (6 bases). The source material was blood. CDR3 DNA: TGTGCCAGCAGCCCGCGTGAGGGGGTTGAAGCTTTCTTT. Translating gives CASSPREGVEAFF.